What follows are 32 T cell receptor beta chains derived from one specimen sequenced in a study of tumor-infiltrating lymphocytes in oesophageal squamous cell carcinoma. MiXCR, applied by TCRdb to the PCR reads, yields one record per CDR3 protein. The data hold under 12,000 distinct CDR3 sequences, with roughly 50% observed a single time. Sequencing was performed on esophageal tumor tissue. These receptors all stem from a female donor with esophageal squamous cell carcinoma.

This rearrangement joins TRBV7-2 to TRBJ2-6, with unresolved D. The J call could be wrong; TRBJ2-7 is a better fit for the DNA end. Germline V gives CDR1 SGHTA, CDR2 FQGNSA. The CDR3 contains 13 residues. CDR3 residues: CASSLAATDEQYF. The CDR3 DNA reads TGTGCCAGCAGCTTAGCGGCAACTGACGAGCAGTACTTC.

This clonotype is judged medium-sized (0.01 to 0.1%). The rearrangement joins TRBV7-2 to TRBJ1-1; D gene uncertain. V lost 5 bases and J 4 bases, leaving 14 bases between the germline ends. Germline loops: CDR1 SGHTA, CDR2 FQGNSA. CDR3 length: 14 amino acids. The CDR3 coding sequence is TGTGCCAGCAGCCCGTGGGCGCCTGGCACTGAAGCTTTCTTT. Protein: CASSPWAPGTEAFF.

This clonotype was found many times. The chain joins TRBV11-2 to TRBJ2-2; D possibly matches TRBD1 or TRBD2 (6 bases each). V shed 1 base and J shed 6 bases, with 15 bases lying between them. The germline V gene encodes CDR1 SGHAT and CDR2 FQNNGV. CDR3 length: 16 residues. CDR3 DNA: TGTGCCAGCAGCTTAGGCCGGGCAGGGGACTCCGGGGAGCTGTTTTTT. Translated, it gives CASSLGRAGDSGELFF.

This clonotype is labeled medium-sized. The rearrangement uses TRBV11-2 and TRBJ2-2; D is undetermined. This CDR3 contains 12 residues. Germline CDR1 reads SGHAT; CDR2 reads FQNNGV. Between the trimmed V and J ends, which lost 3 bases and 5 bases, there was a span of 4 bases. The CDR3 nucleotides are TGTGCCAGCAGCTTCATGACCGGGGAGCTGTTTTTT. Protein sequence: CASSFMTGELFF.

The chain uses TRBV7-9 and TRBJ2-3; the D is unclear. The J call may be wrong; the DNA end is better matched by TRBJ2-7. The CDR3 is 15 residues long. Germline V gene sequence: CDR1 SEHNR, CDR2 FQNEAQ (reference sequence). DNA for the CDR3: TGTGCCAGCAGCTTAGGTATCCAGAGCTCCTACGAGCAGTACTTC. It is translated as CASSLGIQSSYEQYF.

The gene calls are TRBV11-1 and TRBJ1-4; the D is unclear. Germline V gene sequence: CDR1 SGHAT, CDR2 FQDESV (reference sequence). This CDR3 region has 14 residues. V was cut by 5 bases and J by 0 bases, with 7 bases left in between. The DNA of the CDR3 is TGTGCCAGCAGCCCTAGAACAACTAATGAAAAACTGTTTTTT. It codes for CASSPRTTNEKLFF.

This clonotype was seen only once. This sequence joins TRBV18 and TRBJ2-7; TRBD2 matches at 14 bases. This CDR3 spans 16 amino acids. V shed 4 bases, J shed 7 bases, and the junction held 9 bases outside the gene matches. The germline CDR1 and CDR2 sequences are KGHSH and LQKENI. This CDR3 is CASSQPGTSGSREQYF. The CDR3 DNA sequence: TGTGCCAGCTCACAACCTGGGACTAGCGGGAGTCGTGAGCAGTACTTC.

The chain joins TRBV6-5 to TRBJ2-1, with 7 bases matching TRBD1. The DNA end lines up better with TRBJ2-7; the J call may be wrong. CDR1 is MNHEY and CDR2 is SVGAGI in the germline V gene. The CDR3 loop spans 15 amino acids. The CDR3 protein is CASSLSQGSVNEQYF. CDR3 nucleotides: TGTGCCAGCAGCCTCTCACAGGGGTCGGTCAATGAGCAGTACTTC.

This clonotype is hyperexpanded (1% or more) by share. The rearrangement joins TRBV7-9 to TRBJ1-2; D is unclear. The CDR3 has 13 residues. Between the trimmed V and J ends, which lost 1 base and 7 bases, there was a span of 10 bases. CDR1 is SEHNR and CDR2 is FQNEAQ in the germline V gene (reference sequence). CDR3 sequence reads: CASSLEYGSGYTF. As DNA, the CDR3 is TGTGCCAGCAGCTTAGAATACGGGAGTGGCTACACCTTC.

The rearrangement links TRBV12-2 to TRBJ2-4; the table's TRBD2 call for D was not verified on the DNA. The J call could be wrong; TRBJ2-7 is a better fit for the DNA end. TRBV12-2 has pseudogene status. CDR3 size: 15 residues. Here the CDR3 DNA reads TGTGCAAGTCGTCATCTCGCGGGGGGGATCTACGAGCAGTACTTC. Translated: CASRHLAGGIYEQYF.

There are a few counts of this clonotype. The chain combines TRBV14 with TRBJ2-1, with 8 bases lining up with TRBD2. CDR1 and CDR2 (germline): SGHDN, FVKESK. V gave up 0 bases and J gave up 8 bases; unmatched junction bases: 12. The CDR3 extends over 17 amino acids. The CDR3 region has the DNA TGTGCCAGCAGCCAAGATCGCAGGGACCAGCGGGAGTATGAGCAGTTCTTC. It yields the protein CASSQDRRDQREYEQFF.

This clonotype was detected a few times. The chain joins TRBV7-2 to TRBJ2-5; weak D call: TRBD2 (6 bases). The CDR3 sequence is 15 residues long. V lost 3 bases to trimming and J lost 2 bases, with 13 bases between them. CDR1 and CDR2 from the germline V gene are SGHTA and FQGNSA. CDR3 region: CASSFSAGSQETQYF. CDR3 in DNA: TGTGCCAGCAGCTTCTCGGCCGGGAGTCAAGAGACCCAGTACTTC.

CDR3 residues: CASSGQPPNTEAFF. The CDR3 DNA reads TGCGCCAGCAGCGGACAGCCACCGAACACTGAAGCTTTCTTT. The chain is built from TRBV5-1 and TRBJ1-1; weak D call: TRBD1 (6 bases). Germline loops: CDR1 SGHRS, CDR2 YFSETQ. The CDR3 sequence is 14 residues long. The germline V and J ends were trimmed by 4 bases and 1 base, with 11 bases remaining between them.

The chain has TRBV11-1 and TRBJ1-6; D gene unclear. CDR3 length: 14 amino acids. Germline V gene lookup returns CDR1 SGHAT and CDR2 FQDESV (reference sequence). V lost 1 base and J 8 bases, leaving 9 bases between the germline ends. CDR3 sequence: CASSLGFGDSPLHF. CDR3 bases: TGTGCCAGCAGCTTAGGCTTTGGGGATTCACCCCTCCACTTT. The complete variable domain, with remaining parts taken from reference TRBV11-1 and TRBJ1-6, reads EAEVAQSPRYKITEKSQAVAFWCDPISGHATLYWYRQILGQGPELLVQFQDESVVDDSQLPKDRFSAERLKGVDSTLKIQPAELGDSAMYLCASSLGFGDSPLHFGNGTRLTVT.

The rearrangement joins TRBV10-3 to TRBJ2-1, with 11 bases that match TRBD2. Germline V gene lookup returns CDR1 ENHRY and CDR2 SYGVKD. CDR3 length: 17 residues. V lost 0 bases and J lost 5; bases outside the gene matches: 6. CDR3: CAISESSPLAGDNEQFF. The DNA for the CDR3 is TGTGCCATCAGTGAGTCGAGCCCACTAGCGGGAGACAATGAGCAGTTCTTC.

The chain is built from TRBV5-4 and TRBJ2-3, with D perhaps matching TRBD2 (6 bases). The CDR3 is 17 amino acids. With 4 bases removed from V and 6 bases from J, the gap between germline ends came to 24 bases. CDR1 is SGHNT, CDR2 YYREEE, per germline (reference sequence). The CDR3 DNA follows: TGTGCCAGCAGCCCCTTCCCCACTAGCACCGGGGGTGATACGCAGTATTTT. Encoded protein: CASSPFPTSTGGDTQYF.

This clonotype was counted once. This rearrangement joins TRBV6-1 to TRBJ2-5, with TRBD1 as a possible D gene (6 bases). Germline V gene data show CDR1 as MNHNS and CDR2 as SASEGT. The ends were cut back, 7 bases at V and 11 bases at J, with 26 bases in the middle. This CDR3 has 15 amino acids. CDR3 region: CASKVNRATYNEQYF. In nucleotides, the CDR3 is TGTGCCAGCAAAGTCAACAGGGCTACCTACAATGAGCAGTACTTC.

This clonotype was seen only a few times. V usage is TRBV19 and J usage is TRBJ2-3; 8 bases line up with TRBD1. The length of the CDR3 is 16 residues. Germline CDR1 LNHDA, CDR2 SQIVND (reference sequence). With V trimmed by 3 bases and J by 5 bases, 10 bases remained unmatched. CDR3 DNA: TGTGCCAGTAGTATCTTTCTCAGGGGGCTTGAAGATACGCAGTATTTT. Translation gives CASSIFLRGLEDTQYF.

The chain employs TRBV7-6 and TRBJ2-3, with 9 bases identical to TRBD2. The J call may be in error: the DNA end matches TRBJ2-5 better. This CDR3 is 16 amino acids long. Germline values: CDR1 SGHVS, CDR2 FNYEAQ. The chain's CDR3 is CASSSLSGRGKETQYF. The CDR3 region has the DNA TGTGCCAGCAGCTCACTTAGCGGGAGAGGGAAGGAGACCCAGTACTTC.

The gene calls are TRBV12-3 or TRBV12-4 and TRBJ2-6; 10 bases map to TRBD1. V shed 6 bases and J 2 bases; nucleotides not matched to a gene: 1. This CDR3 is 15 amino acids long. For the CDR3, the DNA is TGTGCCAGCAGGGGGACAGGGGCTGGGGCCAACGTCCTGACTTTC. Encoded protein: CASRGTGAGANVLTF.

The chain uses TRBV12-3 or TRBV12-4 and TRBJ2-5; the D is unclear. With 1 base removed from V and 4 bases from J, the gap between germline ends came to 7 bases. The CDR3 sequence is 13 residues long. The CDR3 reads CASSLVGLETQYF. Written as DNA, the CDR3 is TGTGCCAGCAGTTTAGTAGGGTTAGAGACCCAGTACTTC.

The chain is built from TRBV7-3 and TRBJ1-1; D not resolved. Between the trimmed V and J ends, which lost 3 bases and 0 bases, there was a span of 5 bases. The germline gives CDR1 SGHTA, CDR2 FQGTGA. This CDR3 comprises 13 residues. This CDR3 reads CASSFQMNTEAFF. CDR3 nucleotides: TGTGCCAGCAGCTTCCAGATGAACACTGAAGCTTTCTTT.

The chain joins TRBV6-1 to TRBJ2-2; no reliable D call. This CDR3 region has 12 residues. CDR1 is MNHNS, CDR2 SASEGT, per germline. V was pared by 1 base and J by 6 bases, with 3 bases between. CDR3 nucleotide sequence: TGTGCCAGCAGTGAAGGGGCCGGGGAGCTGTTTTTT. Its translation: CASSEGAGELFF.

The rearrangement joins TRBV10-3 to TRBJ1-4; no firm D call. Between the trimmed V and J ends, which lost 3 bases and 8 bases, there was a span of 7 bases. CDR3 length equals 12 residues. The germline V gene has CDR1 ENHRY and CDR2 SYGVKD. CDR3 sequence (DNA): TGTGCCATCAGTGAAAAGGGAGAAAAACTGTTTTTT. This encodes CAISEKGEKLFF.

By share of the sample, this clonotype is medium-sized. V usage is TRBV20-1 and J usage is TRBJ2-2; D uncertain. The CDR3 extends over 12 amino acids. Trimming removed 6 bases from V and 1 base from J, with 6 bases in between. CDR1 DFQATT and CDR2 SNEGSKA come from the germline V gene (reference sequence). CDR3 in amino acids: CSALWNTGELFF. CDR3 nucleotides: TGCAGTGCCCTGTGGAACACCGGGGAGCTGTTTTTT.

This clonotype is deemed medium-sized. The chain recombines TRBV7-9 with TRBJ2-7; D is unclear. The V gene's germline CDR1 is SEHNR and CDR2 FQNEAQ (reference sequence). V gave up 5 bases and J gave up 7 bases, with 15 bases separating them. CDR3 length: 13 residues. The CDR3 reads CASSRRRPQEQYF. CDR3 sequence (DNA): TGTGCCAGCAGCCGCCGGCGCCCCCAGGAGCAGTACTTC.

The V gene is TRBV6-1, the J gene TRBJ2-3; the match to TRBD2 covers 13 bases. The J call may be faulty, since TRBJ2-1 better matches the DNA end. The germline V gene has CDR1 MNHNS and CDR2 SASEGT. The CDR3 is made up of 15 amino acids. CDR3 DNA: TGTGCCAGCAGTCAACCGGGACTAGCGGGACTCGAGCAGTTCTTC. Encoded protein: CASSQPGLAGLEQFF.

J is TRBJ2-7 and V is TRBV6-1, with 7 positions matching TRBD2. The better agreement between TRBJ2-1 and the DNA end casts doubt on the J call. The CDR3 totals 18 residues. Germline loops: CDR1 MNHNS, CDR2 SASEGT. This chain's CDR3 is CASSEPNRWSGIYNEQFF. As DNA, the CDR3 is TGTGCCAGCAGTGAACCCAACCGGTGGAGCGGGATCTACAATGAGCAGTTCTTC.

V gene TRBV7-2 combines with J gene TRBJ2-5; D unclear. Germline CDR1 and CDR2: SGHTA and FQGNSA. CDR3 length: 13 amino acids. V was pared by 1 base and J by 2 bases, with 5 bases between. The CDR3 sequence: CASSLVLQETQYF. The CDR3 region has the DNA TGTGCCAGCAGCTTAGTCTTACAAGAGACCCAGTACTTC.

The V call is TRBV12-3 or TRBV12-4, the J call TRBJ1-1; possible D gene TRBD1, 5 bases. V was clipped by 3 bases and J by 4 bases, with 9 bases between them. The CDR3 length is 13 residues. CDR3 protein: CASSFDSATEAFF. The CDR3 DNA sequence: TGTGCCAGCAGTTTCGACAGTGCCACTGAAGCTTTCTTT.

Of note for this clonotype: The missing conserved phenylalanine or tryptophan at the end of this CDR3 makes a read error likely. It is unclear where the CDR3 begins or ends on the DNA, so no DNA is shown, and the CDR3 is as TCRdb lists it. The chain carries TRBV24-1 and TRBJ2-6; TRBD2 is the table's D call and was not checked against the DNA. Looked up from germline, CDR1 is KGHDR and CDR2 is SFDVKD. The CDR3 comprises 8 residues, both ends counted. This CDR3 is CATSDYSG.

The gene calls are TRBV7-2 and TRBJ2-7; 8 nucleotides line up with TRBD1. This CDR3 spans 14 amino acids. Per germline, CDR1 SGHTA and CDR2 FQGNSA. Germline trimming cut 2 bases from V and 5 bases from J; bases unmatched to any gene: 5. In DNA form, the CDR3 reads TGTGCCAGCAGCTTACAGGGGGCGCGCGACGAGCAGTACTTC. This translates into CASSLQGARDEQYF.